This T cell receptor (beta chain) appears in the sequencing data of a study of technical replicates of blood from several donors. Some clones are missing from TCRdb's copy, which holds only in-frame ones; the method was immunoSEQ multiplex PCR. The data show tens of thousands of clones, 80% to 95% seen once. J gave up 10 bases and V 1 base, and 10 bases lay outside the gene matches. CDR3 length: 16 residues. From germline, CDR1 is LGHNA and CDR2 YNFKEQ. The material sequenced was T cells isolated from PBMCs. The source is a human donor in good health. Some clones in this sample may be carry-over from other donors' samples. V is TRBV4-2 and J is TRBJ2-1; 10 bases map to TRBD2. The CDR3 sequence is CASSQGTSGARREQFF. The CDR3 region has the DNA TGTGCCAGCAGCCAAGGGACTAGCGGAGCCCGGCGGGAGCAGTTCTTC.